What follows are 21 T cell receptor beta chains derived from one specimen sequenced in a study of blood T cell repertoires in COVID-19. The method was immunoSEQ multiplex PCR; TCRdb's version includes in-frame clones alone and lacks a portion of them. Altogether 150,000 to 200,000 clones are present, approximately 86% being singletons, with the ten largest covering over 7.5%. The sequenced material came from peripheral blood. These receptors originate from a man aged 45-65 years with active or convalescent COVID-19.

The gene calls are TRBV5-4 and TRBJ2-5, with 9 bases aligning to TRBD2. J gave up 0 bases and V 4 bases, and 7 bases lay outside the gene matches. CDR3 length: 16 residues. Germline CDR1 is SGHNT and CDR2 is YYREEE (reference sequence). The CDR3 spells CASSRGGAGDQETQYF. CDR3 coding DNA: TGTGCCAGCAGCCGCGGGGGGGCAGGGGACCAAGAGACCCAGTACTTC.

The rearrangement uses TRBV27 and TRBJ1-1; 8 bases match TRBD1. Germline CDR1 reads MNHEY; CDR2 reads SMNVEV (reference sequence). CDR3 length equals 15 residues. V trimming: 5 bases; J trimming: 5 bases; junction bases outside the gene matches: 10. The DNA of the CDR3 is TGTGCCAGCAGTCAACCCGGGACAGGTTGGACTGAAGCTTTCTTT. Protein: CASSQPGTGWTEAFF.

The chain uses TRBV28 and TRBJ2-7; D may be TRBD2 (8 bases). CDR3 length: 14 amino acids. Trimming left V 5 bases short and J 7 bases short, with 18 bases between. Germline CDR1 is MDHEN and CDR2 is SYDVKM. This CDR3 is CASSPGGTRWEQYF. Written as DNA, the CDR3 is TGTGCCAGCAGTCCAGGGGGGACTAGGTGGGAGCAGTACTTC. The full variable domain, completed using reference TRBV28 and TRBJ2-7, is DVKVTQSSRYLVKRTGEKVFLECVQDMDHENMFWYRQDPGLGLRLIYFSYDVKMKEKGDIPEGYSVSREKKERFSLILESASTNQTSMYLCASSPGGTRWEQYFGPGTRLTVT.

Regarding this clone: This specimen includes other DNA sequences encoding the same CDR3. This chain joins TRBV12-3 or TRBV12-4 and TRBJ1-5; D not resolved. CDR3 length: 12 amino acids. Trimming left V 3 bases short and J 7 bases short, with 7 bases between. Here the CDR3 reads CASSFPGQPQHF. For the CDR3, the DNA is TGTGCCAGCAGTTTTCCCGGGCAGCCCCAGCATTTT.

Many counts were recorded for this clone. This chain links TRBV28 with TRBJ2-5; D is undetermined. Germline values: CDR1 MDHEN, CDR2 SYDVKM. The CDR3 covers 15 residues. The ends were cut back, 1 base at V and 6 bases at J, with 15 bases in the middle. The CDR3 DNA follows: TGTGCCAGCAGTTTATCGACACCCGGCCGTAAGACCCAGTACTTC. This sequence encodes CASSLSTPGRKTQYF.

This sequence joins TRBV3-1 (or the pseudogene TRBV3-2) and TRBJ2-1; D might be TRBD2 (5 bases). Trimming pared 0 bases from V and 0 bases from J, leaving 12 bases between. This CDR3 is 17 amino acids long. Germline CDR1 and CDR2: LGHDT and YNNKEL (reference sequence). The CDR3 nucleotides are TGTGCCAGCAGCCAAGATCCGGACTCGAGCTCCTACAATGAGCAGTTCTTC. Protein sequence: CASSQDPDSSSYNEQFF.

This clone showed up many times. The chain recombines TRBV2 with TRBJ1-2; 7 nucleotides align to TRBD1. Per the germline V gene, CDR1 is SNHLY and CDR2 is FYNNEI. The CDR3 sequence is 15 residues long. The ends lost 3 bases at V and 2 bases at J; junction bases unmatched: 6. The CDR3 region has the DNA TGTGCCAGCAGTGAGAACAGGGGCGCCAACTATGGCTACACCTTC. Translation gives CASSENRGANYGYTF.

V and J are TRBV5-6 and TRBJ1-1; D unclear. This CDR3 has 14 amino acids. Germline loops: CDR1 SGHDT, CDR2 YYEEEE. Trimming took off 4 bases at V and 1 base at J, with 11 bases between the two ends. The CDR3 region is CASSDVTRNTEAFF. In nucleotides, the CDR3 is TGTGCCAGCAGCGATGTGACAAGGAACACTGAAGCTTTCTTT.

The chain links TRBV28 to TRBJ1-2; 8 bases agree with TRBD1. The CDR3 is made up of 13 amino acids. From germline, CDR1 is MDHEN and CDR2 SYDVKM. V lost 6 bases and J lost 8; bases outside the gene matches: 8. The CDR3 is CASRSTGVEGYTF. DNA for the CDR3: TGTGCCAGCAGATCGACAGGGGTGGAGGGCTACACCTTC.

This chain links TRBV7-2 with TRBJ1-1; D remains ambiguous. V was clipped by 1 base and J by 5 bases, with 5 bases between them. Germline CDR1 SGHTA, CDR2 FQGNSA. The CDR3 sequence is 12 residues long. CDR3 sequence (DNA): TGTGCCAGCAGCTTAGGGGAGACTGAAGCTTTCTTT. Translated: CASSLGETEAFF.

This chain uses TRBV19 with TRBJ2-1; 11 bases line up with TRBD2. The germline CDR1 and CDR2 sequences are LNHDA and SQIVND (reference sequence). J was trimmed by 1 base and V by 5 bases; bases with no gene match: 1. This CDR3 has 15 amino acids. In DNA form, the CDR3 reads TGTGCCAGTAGTCGACTAGCGGGATCCTACAATGAGCAGTTCTTC. Residues: CASSRLAGSYNEQFF.

This clone was seen a few times. The chain is built from TRBV7-2 and TRBJ2-1, with TRBD1 identical over 8 bases. Germline CDR1 and CDR2: SGHTA and FQGNSA. The CDR3 runs 15 residues. V lost 5 bases, J lost 5 bases, and 8 bases stayed unmatched. Here the CDR3 reads CASSPWTGSHNEQFF. The CDR3 DNA reads TGTGCCAGCAGCCCCTGGACAGGGTCCCACAATGAGCAGTTCTTC.

This sequence joins TRBV7-9 and TRBJ1-2, with D uncertain. V was trimmed by 0 bases and J by 5 bases, leaving 10 bases between them. This CDR3 has 14 amino acids. CDR1 and CDR2 (germline): SEHNR, FQNEAQ (reference sequence). CDR3 in DNA: TGTGCCAGCAGCTTAGCGATCCCGGAGTATGGCTACACCTTC. Translation: CASSLAIPEYGYTF.

Only one count was recorded for this clone. This sequence joins TRBV30 and TRBJ2-2, with TRBD2 as a possible D gene (6 bases). Germline loops: CDR1 GTSNPN, CDR2 SVGIG (reference sequence). The CDR3 has 14 residues. Trimming shortened V by 5 bases and J by 0 bases, and 10 bases separated the two germline ends. CDR3 DNA sequence: TGTGCCTGGGAGGGCGGGGCGAACACCGGGGAGCTGTTTTTT. Residues: CAWEGGANTGELFF.

CDR3 loop: CASSKAHRGRAFF. The CDR3 DNA is TGTGCCAGCAGCAAAGCTCACAGGGGGAGGGCTTTCTTT. The chain joins TRBV21-1 to TRBJ1-1; TRBD1, as called in the table, went unchecked against the DNA. TRBV21-1 is deemed a pseudogene. The CDR3 is 13 amino acids.

The chain is built from TRBV2 and TRBJ2-3; D might be TRBD2 (5 bases). The CDR3 is made up of 14 amino acids. The germline gives CDR1 SNHLY, CDR2 FYNNEI. Trimming stripped 2 bases from V and 3 bases from J, with 9 bases between. Written as DNA, the CDR3 is TGTGCCAGCAGTGAAAGGAGGATTACAGATACGCAGTATTTT. It is translated as CASSERRITDTQYF.

This chain connects TRBV18 to TRBJ2-7; D may be TRBD1 (6 bases). Trimming removed 3 bases at V and 0 bases at J, with 12 bases between. Germline V gene lookup returns CDR1 KGHSH and CDR2 LQKENI. The CDR3 has 15 amino acids. This chain's CDR3 is CASSPKDRLSYEQYF. The CDR3 DNA reads TGTGCCAGCTCACCCAAAGACAGGCTCTCCTACGAGCAGTACTTC.

The chain has TRBV19 and TRBJ1-1; TRBD1 matches 7 bases. Germline trimming cut 4 bases from V and 4 bases from J; bases unmatched to any gene: 15. From germline, CDR1 is LNHDA and CDR2 SQIVND (reference sequence). The CDR3 has 17 residues. The CDR3 sequence is CASSTLRDSSLTTEAFF. CDR3 bases: TGTGCCAGTAGTACCCTCCGGGACAGCTCACTCACCACTGAAGCTTTCTTT.

The genes are TRBV4-3 and TRBJ1-5, with 7 bases fitting TRBD1. CDR3 length: 18 residues. Trimming took 0 bases from V and 3 from J; bases not matched to a gene: 11. Germline V gene sequence: CDR1 LGHNA, CDR2 YSLEER. The CDR3 region is CASSQEVGTAFFNQPQHF. CDR3 in DNA: TGCGCCAGCAGCCAAGAGGTAGGGACAGCCTTCTTCAATCAGCCCCAGCATTTT.

The genes are TRBV7-2 and TRBJ2-3, with TRBD2 identical over 12 bases. The V segment lost 6 bases and the J segment 5 bases; nucleotides outside the gene matches: 9. From germline, CDR1 is SGHTA and CDR2 FQGNSA. This CDR3 is built from 16 residues. CDR3 bases: TGTGCCAGCAGGTCACGACTAGCGGGGGCCCAAGATACGCAGTATTTT. Translating it yields CASRSRLAGAQDTQYF.

The chain recombines TRBV18 with TRBJ1-5, with 9 bases fitting TRBD1. This CDR3 is 15 amino acids long. Germline V CDR1 and CDR2: KGHSH, LQKENI. Unmatched junction bases numbered 7, after V lost 5 bases and J lost 5 bases. CDR3 protein: CASSWRQGGDQPQHF. The CDR3 bases are TGTGCCAGCTCATGGAGACAGGGGGGGGATCAGCCCCAGCATTTT.